This T cell receptor beta chain is drawn from a study of T cells in localized non-small cell lung cancer. Study-level results: Median roughly 57 top-100 tumor clones were shared with paired adjacent lung. Tumor trailed uninvolved adjacent lung in T cell clonality, which peaked there.

Sequencing used immunoSEQ multiplex PCR; TCRdb keeps in-frame clones, though not all of them. Altogether roughly 30,000 clones are present, over 80% being singletons, with the ten largest covering 5.5% to 6%. Turning to this clone: Its matching antigen is unknown.

J lost 6 bases, V lost 4 bases, and 11 bases had no gene match. This CDR3 is 15 amino acids long. Germline assignment: CDR1 LNHDA and CDR2 SQIVND (reference sequence). The source of this sequence is a man between 40 and 75 years old with stage II lung adenocarcinoma. Sequences were derived from PBMCs, sampled before any cancer treatment. This chain links TRBV19 with TRBJ1-2; 7 bases map to TRBD1. CDR3 nucleotides: TGTGCCAGTAGTAGAACAGGGGACCAGACGGATGGCTACACCTTC. Translated: CASSRTGDQTDGYTF. Drawing the rest from reference TRBV19 and TRBJ1-2, the complete variable domain is DGGITQSPKYLFRKEGQNVTLSCEQNLNHDAMYWYRQDPGQGLRLIYYSQIVNDFQKGDIAEGYSVSREKKESFPLTVTSAQKNPTAFYLCASSRTGDQTDGYTFGSGTRLTVV.